Below, 15 T cell receptor beta chains from the same sample are listed, as sequenced in a study of cytomegalovirus exposure and HLA in healthy donors. PCR used 60 Vbeta primers and 13 Jbeta primers. TCRdb's copy holds only in-frame clones and misses some; the assay was immunoSEQ multiplex PCR. The data contain about 110,000 clones, 78% of them singletons. The sample consisted of PBMCs. All receptors derive from a young woman in good health and CMV-seronegative.

The chain links TRBV13 to TRBJ2-1; 8 bases agree with TRBD2. V was pared by 5 bases and J by 8 bases, with 11 bases of the junction left unmatched. CDR3 length equals 15 residues. CDR1 and CDR2 (germline): PRHDT, FYEKMQ (reference sequence). CDR3 in amino acids: CASSPMSGGGYEQFF. In nucleotides, the CDR3 is TGTGCCAGCAGCCCAATGAGCGGGGGAGGCTATGAGCAGTTCTTC. Combining the CDR3 with reference TRBV13 and TRBJ2-1 gives the whole variable domain AAGVIQSPRHLIKEKRETATLKCYPIPRHDTVYWYQQGPGQDPQFLISFYEKMQSDKGSIPDRFSAQQFSDYHSELNMSSLELGDSALYFCASSPMSGGGYEQFFGPGTRLTVL.

This clone has only a few counts. In DNA form, the CDR3 reads TGTGCCAGCAGCTTACAGGTGAACACTGAAGCTTTCTTT. It translates to CASSLQVNTEAFF. The rearrangement links TRBV11-3 to TRBJ1-1; unclear D gene. The V gene lost 2 bases and the J gene lost 0 bases, with 4 bases spanning the gap. Per the germline V gene, CDR1 is SGHNT and CDR2 is YENEEA. The CDR3 sequence is 13 residues long.

The J gene is TRBJ2-7, the V gene TRBV27; perhaps TRBD1 as D (5 bases). Germline V lookup: CDR1 MNHEY, CDR2 SMNVEV (reference sequence). The CDR3 runs 13 residues. V lost 4 bases to trimming and J lost 4 bases, with 11 bases between them. CDR3 in amino acids: CASSSQELYEQYF. CDR3 coding DNA: TGTGCCAGCAGTTCACAGGAATTGTACGAGCAGTACTTC.

The genes are TRBV6-5 and TRBJ1-5, with D possibly matching TRBD1 (5 bases). V lost 6 bases and J 0 bases, leaving 6 bases between the germline ends. The CDR3 runs to 13 residues. Germline assignment: CDR1 MNHEY and CDR2 SVGAGI. The CDR3 nucleotides read TGTGCCAGCAGGACAGATAGCAATCAGCCCCAGCATTTT. Its protein is CASRTDSNQPQHF.

This sequence joins TRBV7-2 and TRBJ2-3, with a tentative D call TRBD2 (6 bases). Germline V lookup: CDR1 SGHTA, CDR2 FQGNSA. The CDR3 loop spans 15 amino acids. V was cut by 2 bases and J by 0 bases, with 9 bases left in between. The CDR3: CASSLPGVSTDTQYF. CDR3 nucleotide sequence: TGTGCCAGCAGCTTACCGGGGGTGAGCACAGATACGCAGTATTTT. The full variable domain, with the rest looked up from reference TRBV7-2 and TRBJ2-3, is GAGVSQSPSNKVTEKGKDVELRCDPISGHTALYWYRQSLGQGLEFLIYFQGNSAPDKSGLPSDRFSAERTGGSVSTLTIQRTQQEDSAVYLCASSLPGVSTDTQYFGPGTRLTVL.

The chain is built from TRBV7-2 and TRBJ2-5; 10 bases agree with TRBD1. Germline V gene data show CDR1 as SGHTA and CDR2 as FQGNSA. There are 17 residues in the CDR3. V gave up 6 bases and J gave up 11 bases; unmatched junction bases: 21. CDR3 DNA sequence: TGTGCCAGCAGGTTACGTCCAACCGGGACAGGGGCGCCGGCGCAGTACTTC. As protein: CASRLRPTGTGAPAQYF.

This chain connects TRBV23-1 to TRBJ2-3; 11 nucleotides align to TRBD2. TRBV23-1 is sorted into the ORF group, with uncertain function. The CDR3 runs 16 residues. Trimming took 4 bases from V and 2 from J; bases not matched to a gene: 5. The CDR3 here is CASSPRLAGPTDTQYF. The CDR3 nucleotides read TGCGCCAGCAGTCCTAGACTAGCGGGACCCACAGATACGCAGTATTTT.

The J gene is TRBJ2-7, the V gene TRBV6-6; D remains ambiguous. The CDR3 loop spans 11 amino acids. Germline V lookup: CDR1 MNHNY, CDR2 SVGAGI (reference sequence). Trimming stripped 5 bases from V and 5 bases from J, with 7 bases between. CDR3 amino acids: CASSTTDEQYF. The CDR3 DNA reads TGTGCCAGCAGTACCACTGACGAGCAGTACTTC.

This clone was observed a handful of times. This chain's CDR3 is CSVQPHGGTDTQYF. CDR3 DNA sequence: TGCAGCGTTCAACCCCACGGGGGAACGGATACGCAGTATTTT. The chain uses TRBV29-1 and TRBJ2-3, with D tentatively TRBD2 (6 bases). The germline V gene encodes CDR1 SQVTM and CDR2 ANQGSEA. The CDR3 has 14 amino acids. Trimming stripped 5 bases from V and 6 bases from J, with 18 bases between.

The chain uses TRBV6-1 and TRBJ2-5; D not certain. The ends were cut back, 2 bases at V and 14 bases at J, with 12 bases in the middle. Germline CDR1 MNHNS, CDR2 SASEGT. CDR3 size: 11 residues. This chain's CDR3 is CASSEQPQSYF. CDR3 nucleotide sequence: TGTGCCAGCAGTGAACAACCCCAGTCTTACTTC.

This chain connects TRBV7-2 to TRBJ1-5; D gene unclear. Germline V lookup: CDR1 SGHTA, CDR2 FQGNSA. The V end was cut by 1 base, the J end by 4 bases, with 11 bases between. There are 15 residues in the CDR3. DNA of the CDR3: TGTGCCAGCAGCTTAGGCCCCTCGGGTAATCAGCCCCAGCATTTT. This translates into CASSLGPSGNQPQHF.

The chain joins TRBV6-6 to TRBJ1-5, with TRBD1 identical over 10 bases. In germline, CDR1 is MNHNY, CDR2 SVGAGI (reference sequence). This CDR3 is built from 14 residues. Germline trimming cut 6 bases from V and 6 bases from J; bases unmatched to any gene: 5. CDR3 sequence reads: CASRTTGGGQPQHF. In DNA, the CDR3 is TGTGCCAGCAGGACGACAGGGGGCGGTCAGCCCCAGCATTTT.

The chain has TRBV12-5 and TRBJ2-4; 7 nucleotides align to TRBD2. CDR3 length: 20 amino acids. The ends lost 0 bases at V and 0 bases at J; junction bases unmatched: 14. CDR1 and CDR2 from the germline V gene are LGHNT and FRNRAP. CDR3 residues: CASGLVFGLAGELAKNIQYF. The CDR3 nucleotides are TGTGCTAGTGGTTTGGTATTTGGGTTAGCGGGTGAACTAGCCAAAAACATTCAGTACTTC.

This clone was observed a few times. At one of its ends the junction is not consistent with the germline gene, which may arise from a read error. V and J are TRBV7-9 and TRBJ2-7, with 12 nucleotides matching TRBD1. The CDR3 is 12 amino acids. Germline CDR1 SEHNR, CDR2 FQNEAQ (reference sequence). The CDR3 protein is CASSRDRGRTTF. The DNA for the CDR3 is TGTGCCAGCAGTCGGGACAGGGGGCGGACGACTTTC.

This chain uses TRBV28 with TRBJ2-3; 8 nucleotides match TRBD2. The germline V gene encodes CDR1 MDHEN and CDR2 SYDVKM. There are 14 residues in the CDR3. V dropped 5 bases and J dropped 3; count of bases not matched to a gene: 4. CDR3 nucleotides: TGTGCCAGCAGTCACGCTAGCGGGACAGATACGCAGTATTTT. Translated: CASSHASGTDTQYF.